Following are 32 T cell receptor beta chains from one sample sequenced in a study of control samples from healthy donors and cancer patients. Some clones are missing from TCRdb's copy, which holds only in-frame ones; the method was immunoSEQ multiplex PCR. The table has roughly 30,000 clones, about 85% seen once; the top ten hold 3% to 5%. Sequencing was done on a sample of formalin-fixed, paraffin-embedded tissue. The source is a female donor with melanoma.

This clone was counted a single time. The CDR3 protein is CAISRTSSGSSYNEQFF. As DNA, the CDR3 is TGTGCCATCAGCCGAACCTCTAGCGGGAGCTCCTACAATGAGCAGTTCTTC. This sequence joins TRBV10-3 and TRBJ2-1; the match to TRBD2 covers 10 bases. With V trimmed by 6 bases and J by 0 bases, 8 bases remained unmatched. CDR1 is ENHRY and CDR2 is SYGVKD in the germline V gene. The CDR3 is made up of 17 amino acids.

The V call is TRBV27, the J call TRBJ2-1; D is unresolved. Germline CDR1 MNHEY, CDR2 SMNVEV (reference sequence). This CDR3 is 13 amino acids long. The germline V and J ends were trimmed by 5 bases and 0 bases, with 5 bases remaining between them. CDR3 amino acids: CASSPYSYNEQFF. The DNA of the CDR3 is TGTGCCAGCAGTCCCTACTCCTACAATGAGCAGTTCTTC.

This chain links TRBV5-1 with TRBJ2-7, with D possibly being TRBD1 (6 bases). Germline loops: CDR1 SGHRS, CDR2 YFSETQ. The CDR3 is made up of 13 amino acids. V was shortened by 9 bases and J by 2 bases, with 15 bases between the two germline ends. For the CDR3, the DNA is TGCGCCAACAGGCAACAGGGAGCCTACGAGCAGTACTTC. Translation: CANRQQGAYEQYF.

The genes are TRBV3-1 (or the pseudogene TRBV3-2) and TRBJ2-1; D unresolved. V was trimmed by 0 bases and J by 6 bases, leaving 15 bases between them. Germline V CDR1 and CDR2: LGHDT, YNNKEL (reference sequence). The CDR3 spans 16 residues. CDR3 amino acids: CASSQDRIASVNEQFF. DNA of the CDR3: TGTGCCAGCAGCCAAGACAGGATAGCCTCGGTCAATGAGCAGTTCTTC.

The genes are TRBV7-6 and TRBJ2-1; TRBD2 is a possible D gene (5 bases). CDR3 length equals 12 residues. V was shortened by 5 bases and J by 10 bases, with 12 bases between the two germline ends. Germline CDR1 and CDR2: SGHVS and FNYEAQ. CDR3 residues: CASSRRTGEQFF. CDR3 sequence (DNA): TGTGCCAGCAGCCGTAGGACGGGGGAGCAGTTCTTC.

The genes are TRBV7-9 and TRBJ1-3; D is undetermined. The CDR3 is 15 residues long. Trimming stripped 5 bases from V and 0 bases from J, with 11 bases between. Germline CDR1 SEHNR, CDR2 FQNEAQ (reference sequence). The CDR3 nucleotides read TGTGCCAGCAGCCCGGATTTAGGCTCTGGAAACACCATATATTTT. Its translation is CASSPDLGSGNTIYF.

This chain links TRBV18 with TRBJ2-1; 11 bases are a match to TRBD2. The junction had 16 bases not matched to a gene; V was cut back by 6 bases and J by 9 bases. The V gene's germline CDR1 is KGHSH and CDR2 LQKENI. The CDR3 consists of 17 residues. The CDR3 bases are TGTGCCAGCTCTCCCCCCGGGACTAGCGGTTCATGGGGTGAGCAGTTCTTC. This codes for CASSPPGTSGSWGEQFF.

The rearrangement uses TRBV5-4 and TRBJ1-1; no clear D. CDR1 and CDR2 (germline): SGHNT, YYREEE (reference sequence). V lost 4 bases to trimming and J lost 2 bases, with 9 bases between them. The CDR3 runs 13 residues. DNA for the CDR3: TGTGCCAGCAGCAGCGGAAGCAACACTGAAGCTTTCTTT. It encodes CASSSGSNTEAFF.

V and J are TRBV7-2 and TRBJ2-7; no clear D. CDR1 is SGHTA and CDR2 is FQGNSA in the germline V gene. The CDR3 is 15 residues long. V was cut by 5 bases and J by 2 bases, with 16 bases left in between. As DNA, the CDR3 is TGTGCCAGCAGCCCTAGGGTGGGGAACGCCTACGAGCAGTACTTC. It translates to CASSPRVGNAYEQYF. The whole variable domain, filled in from reference TRBV7-2 and TRBJ2-7, reads GAGVSQSPSNKVTEKGKDVELRCDPISGHTALYWYRQSLGQGLEFLIYFQGNSAPDKSGLPSDRFSAERTGGSVSTLTIQRTQQEDSAVYLCASSPRVGNAYEQYFGPGTRLTVT.

In this sample, this clone turned up a few times. The gene calls are TRBV3-1 (or the pseudogene TRBV3-2) and TRBJ2-7; possibly TRBD2 for D (5 bases). Germline V gene data show CDR1 as LGHDT and CDR2 as YNNKEL (reference sequence). The CDR3 is made up of 16 amino acids. Trimming left V 4 bases short and J 3 bases short, with 19 bases between. The CDR3 DNA is TGTGCCAGCAGCCGAGGTAGGCGCAGCGGCCACTACGAGCAGTACTTC. It translates to CASSRGRRSGHYEQYF.

About this clone: An end of the junction differs from the germline gene, which may be a read error. This rearrangement joins TRBV4-1 to TRBJ1-2; D is ambiguous. Per germline, CDR1 MGHRA and CDR2 YSYEKL. The CDR3 has 13 residues. The CDR3 DNA sequence: TGCGCCGGCAGCCCCGGAGGGAACTATGGCTACACCTTC. Translation gives CAGSPGGNYGYTF.

The chain carries TRBV4-1 and TRBJ2-1, with a weak D call TRBD2 (5 bases). This CDR3 contains 15 residues. The V end lost 0 bases, the J end lost 4 bases, and 10 bases lay between the germline ends. Germline V gene lookup returns CDR1 MGHRA and CDR2 YSYEKL. DNA of the CDR3: TGCGCCAGCAGCCAAGAGAGGGTAGCGTACAATGAGCAGTTCTTC. Translated, it gives CASSQERVAYNEQFF.

The chain combines TRBV6-5 with TRBJ2-3; D not resolved. Germline CDR1 and CDR2: MNHEY and SVGAGI. V was pared by 6 bases and J by 7 bases, with 14 bases between. The CDR3 totals 13 residues. CDR3 protein: CASSEDPLNTQYF. CDR3 DNA: TGTGCCAGCAGCGAGGACCCGTTAAATACGCAGTATTTT.

This chain connects TRBV6-2 or TRBV6-3 to TRBJ2-7, with 10 nucleotides matching TRBD2. Germline loops: CDR1 MNHEY, CDR2 SVGEGT. The CDR3 is 16 amino acids. V was pared by 5 bases and J by 3 bases, with 10 bases of the junction left unmatched. CDR3 nucleotides: TGTGCCAGCAGTCCGGGACTAGCGACGATTATCTACGAGCAGTACTTC. Translated, it gives CASSPGLATIIYEQYF.

This chain connects TRBV6-2 or TRBV6-3 to TRBJ1-5; D gene unclear. This CDR3 comprises 15 residues. The V end was cut by 6 bases, the J end by 4 bases, with 16 bases between. Looked up from germline, CDR1 is MNHEY and CDR2 is SVGEGT. CDR3 region: CASSHQSVRNQPQHF. The CDR3, as DNA: TGTGCCAGCAGCCACCAGTCGGTTCGTAATCAGCCCCAGCATTTT.

V gene TRBV6-1 combines with J gene TRBJ2-1; maybe TRBD1 (5 bases). CDR1 is MNHNS, CDR2 SASEGT, per germline. V was cut by 3 bases and J by 3 bases, with 6 bases left in between. The CDR3 loop spans 13 amino acids. The CDR3 DNA reads TGTGCCAGCAGTGAGACAGTCTACAATGAGCAGTTCTTC. As protein: CASSETVYNEQFF.

V is TRBV14 and J is TRBJ2-7; the D gene is possibly TRBD1 (8 bases). The V gene's germline CDR1 is SGHDN and CDR2 FVKESK. The CDR3 loop spans 15 amino acids. Trimming left V 3 bases short and J 0 bases short, with 12 bases between. The CDR3 DNA follows: TGTGCCAGCAGCCATAACAGGGGGGGCTCCTACGAGCAGTACTTC. Its protein is CASSHNRGGSYEQYF.

A note on this clone: Within the sample, other DNA sequences also encode this same CDR3. V is TRBV7-2 and J is TRBJ2-3, with D hard to call. Trimming removed 4 bases at V and 3 bases at J, with 2 bases between. The CDR3 consists of 11 residues. Germline V gives CDR1 SGHTA, CDR2 FQGNSA. The CDR3 nucleotides read TGTGCCAGCAGCTCTACAGATACGCAGTATTTT. Translation gives CASSSTDTQYF.

This chain links TRBV6-1 with TRBJ2-5; D is possibly TRBD1 or TRBD2 (6 bases each). The CDR3 totals 16 residues. The V gene's germline CDR1 is MNHNS and CDR2 SASEGT. V was clipped by 4 bases and J by 5 bases, with 20 bases between them. The CDR3, as DNA: TGTGCCAGCAGTGTATCACCCTCAGGGGCGGGGGAGACCCAGTACTTC. It codes for CASSVSPSGAGETQYF.

This chain's CDR3 is CASSDIQGAEAFF. CDR3 coding DNA: TGTGCCAGCAGTGACATCCAGGGGGCTGAAGCTTTCTTT. The chain combines TRBV27 with TRBJ1-1; 7 nucleotides agree with TRBD1. The V and J ends lost 5 bases and 6 bases, in that order; junction bases with no gene match: 6. Germline-derived CDR1 and CDR2 are MNHEY and SMNVEV (reference sequence). The CDR3 is 13 residues long.

The CDR3 spells CSVSPGAGLDTQYF. DNA for the CDR3: TGCAGCGTTAGCCCTGGGGCGGGTTTGGATACGCAGTATTTT. The V and J genes are TRBV29-1 and TRBJ2-3, with D tentatively TRBD1 or TRBD2 (5 bases each). This CDR3 has 14 amino acids. Germline CDR1 and CDR2: SQVTM and ANQGSEA. The V and J ends lost 5 bases and 6 bases respectively, with 18 bases between them.

The chain employs TRBV5-1 and TRBJ1-2; no clear D gene. Germline V CDR1 and CDR2: SGHRS, YFSETQ. Trimming removed 0 bases from V and 4 bases from J, with 4 bases in between. This CDR3 spans 12 amino acids. CDR3 nucleotides: TGCGCCAGCAGCTTGGGCTTCTATGGCTACACCTTC. This gives the protein CASSLGFYGYTF.

CDR3 loop: CASSLWGGTEAFF. The CDR3 region has the DNA TGTGCCAGCAGCTTATGGGGGGGCACTGAAGCTTTCTTT. This sequence joins TRBV11-2 and TRBJ1-1; D might be TRBD1 (5 bases). Germline V lookup: CDR1 SGHAT, CDR2 FQNNGV. The CDR3 is 13 amino acids. V was shortened by 2 bases and J by 4 bases, with 8 bases between the two germline ends.

The rearrangement uses TRBV5-6 and TRBJ2-3; perhaps TRBD2 as D (6 bases). Germline V lookup: CDR1 SGHDT, CDR2 YYEEEE. The V end lost 4 bases, the J end lost 3 bases, and 9 bases lay between the germline ends. The CDR3 is 13 amino acids. CDR3 sequence (DNA): TGTGCCAGCAGCCGTCGGGGGACAGATACGCAGTATTTT. Amino acids: CASSRRGTDTQYF. Combining the CDR3 with reference TRBV5-6 and TRBJ2-3 gives the whole variable domain DAGVTQSPTHLIKTRGQQVTLRCSPKSGHDTVSWYQQALGQGPQFIFQYYEEEERQRGNFPDRFSGHQFPNYSSELNVNALLLGDSALYLCASSRRGTDTQYFGPGTRLTVL.

This clone was counted a few times. The chain recombines TRBV25-1 with TRBJ2-3; 7 bases fit TRBD1. Trimming at V came to 3 bases and at J to 2 bases, leaving 8 bases not matched to a gene. This CDR3 is built from 16 residues. Germline V gene sequence: CDR1 MGHDK, CDR2 SYGVNS. The CDR3 DNA follows: TGTGCCAGCAGTGACCCCCGAACAGGGGACACAGATACGCAGTATTTT. Amino acid sequence: CASSDPRTGDTDTQYF.

This rearrangement joins TRBV10-3 to TRBJ2-1; 8 positions match TRBD1. The trim removed 10 bases at V and 7 bases at J, leaving 6 bases unmatched. The CDR3 extends over 12 amino acids. Germline V gene lookup returns CDR1 ENHRY and CDR2 SYGVKD. The CDR3 reads CATGQGGNEQFF. Here the CDR3 DNA reads TGTGCCACCGGACAGGGCGGGAATGAGCAGTTCTTC.

The chain couples TRBV2 to TRBJ1-6; 8 bases line up with TRBD1. The CDR3 has 18 amino acids. Germline CDR1 SNHLY, CDR2 FYNNEI. The J segment lost 7 bases and the V segment lost 1 base, leaving 12 bases of the junction unmatched. DNA of the CDR3: TGTGCCAGCAGTGAAGTGACACTGCAGGGGGCACAGAATTCACCCCTCCACTTT. Its protein product is CASSEVTLQGAQNSPLHF.

This sequence joins TRBV10-3 and TRBJ1-6; TRBD1 aligns across 7 bases. Germline V lookup: CDR1 ENHRY, CDR2 SYGVKD. This CDR3 is built from 16 residues. Trimming removed 4 bases from V and 7 bases from J; junction bases left unmatched: 10. The DNA of the CDR3 is TGTGCCATCAGTGGCAGTCACACAGGGGAAAATTCACCCCTCCACTTT. Its translation: CAISGSHTGENSPLHF.

The V call is TRBV5-1, the J call TRBJ2-2; 11 nucleotides line up with TRBD2. The CDR3 loop spans 17 amino acids. J gave up 4 bases and V 6 bases, and 11 bases lay outside the gene matches. CDR1 and CDR2 (germline): SGHRS, YFSETQ. This CDR3 reads CASKLAGVIATTGELFF. The CDR3 DNA reads as TGCGCCAGCAAACTAGCGGGAGTCATCGCGACCACCGGGGAGCTGTTTTTT.

The chain links TRBV10-2 to TRBJ1-1; D is possibly TRBD1 (6 bases). Looked up from germline, CDR1 is WSHSY and CDR2 is SAAADI. V gave up 7 bases and J gave up 0 bases, with 9 bases separating them. The CDR3 runs 13 residues. This CDR3 is CASIGTLNTEAFF. The CDR3 DNA sequence: TGCGCCAGCATCGGGACACTGAACACTGAAGCTTTCTTT.

The CDR3: CASSGQSGAQPQHF. CDR3 nucleotides: TGTGCCAGCAGTGGACAGTCTGGGGCTCAGCCCCAGCATTTT. The chain has TRBV2 and TRBJ1-5; maybe TRBD1 (5 bases). CDR1 and CDR2 from the germline V gene are SNHLY and FYNNEI. Trimming removed 4 bases from V and 6 bases from J, with 13 bases in between. This CDR3 has 14 residues.

The chain combines TRBV30 with TRBJ1-3; no definite D call. Germline V lookup: CDR1 GTSNPN, CDR2 SVGIG (reference sequence). V shed 6 bases and J shed 0 bases, with 12 bases lying between them. CDR3 size: 14 residues. CDR3 DNA: TGTGCCTGTTTTCGGGCAGACTCTGGAAACACCATATATTTT. Protein: CACFRADSGNTIYF.